The rows below give T cell receptor beta chains drawn from one sample of a study of Ad26.COV2.S vaccination and SARS-CoV-2 variants. Only in-frame clones appear in the TCRdb table, and some are missing; sequencing was by immunoSEQ multiplex PCR. The sample lists about 370,000 clones, approximately 91% occurring once. Sequences were derived from peripheral blood, sampled in a trial of Ad26.COV2.S vaccine versus placebo. These receptors were collected from a person between 18 and 65 years old who received the Ad26.COV2.S COVID-19 vaccine or a placebo. Both conserved end residues are part of each CDR3. A D gene is named only where the DNA matches it firmly. Only some rows state a clone size, as once, few, many or a class for expanded clones.

CDR3nt: TGTGCCAGCTCACCAGGGACCGGGAACACCGGGGAGCTGTTTTTT
CDR3aa: CASSPGTGNTGELFF
len: 15
d_gene: .
j_gene: TRBJ2-2
abundance: .
v_gene: TRBV18

CDR3nt: TGTGCCAGCAGCACACCCCAATTAGACCACGAGCAGTACTTC
CDR3aa: CASSTPQLDHEQYF
len: 14
d_gene: .
j_gene: TRBJ2-7
abundance: .
v_gene: TRBV28

CDR3nt: TGTGCCAGCAGTCGGACTAGCGGGAGTGGGGACAATGAGCAGTTCTTC
CDR3aa: CASSRTSGSGDNEQFF
len: 16
d_gene: TRBD2
j_gene: TRBJ2-1
abundance: .
v_gene: TRBV6-2/TRBV6-3

CDR3nt: TGCGCCAGCAACGGGGGGCTAGCGGGTTACAATGAGCAGTTCTTC
CDR3aa: CASNGGLAGYNEQFF
len: 15
d_gene: TRBD2
j_gene: TRBJ2-1
abundance: .
v_gene: TRBV4-1

CDR3nt: TGTGCCAGCAGCTTTTTCCCAGATCCACGGTCTACTGAAGCTTTCTTT
CDR3aa: CASSFFPDPRSTEAFF
len: 16
d_gene: .
j_gene: TRBJ1-1
abundance: .
v_gene: TRBV5-5

CDR3nt: TGTGCCAGCGGATTACCACAGGTGGAGACCCAGTACTTC
CDR3aa: CASGLPQVETQYF
len: 13
d_gene: .
j_gene: TRBJ2-5
abundance: .
v_gene: TRBV3-1/TRBV3-2

CDR3nt: TGTGCCAGCAGCTTGTCTAGCGGGAGTAAGAATGAGCAGTTCTTC
CDR3aa: CASSLSSGSKNEQFF
len: 15
d_gene: TRBD2
j_gene: TRBJ2-1
abundance: .
v_gene: TRBV11-2

CDR3nt: TGTGCCAGCATGGCGGGAGATACGCAGTATTTT
CDR3aa: CASMAGDTQYF
len: 11
d_gene: .
j_gene: TRBJ2-3
abundance: .
v_gene: TRBV2

CDR3nt: TGTGCCAGCAGCTCCCTGTTCGGAGAGCAGTACTTC
CDR3aa: CASSSLFGEQYF
len: 12
d_gene: .
j_gene: TRBJ2-7
abundance: once
v_gene: TRBV7-2

CDR3nt: TGTGCCAGCAGCTCGGGGCTGTACGAGCAGTACTTC
CDR3aa: CASSSGLYEQYF
len: 12
d_gene: .
j_gene: TRBJ2-7
abundance: .
v_gene: TRBV28

CDR3nt: TGTGCCAGTGGCGGGTTCACAGATACGCAGTATTTT
CDR3aa: CASGGFTDTQYF
len: 12
d_gene: .
j_gene: TRBJ2-3
abundance: .
v_gene: TRBV7-2

CDR3nt: TGTGCCAGCAGTGGGCTTCGCTCCTACAATGAGCAGTTCTTC
CDR3aa: CASSGLRSYNEQFF
len: 14
d_gene: .
j_gene: TRBJ2-1
abundance: once
v_gene: TRBV2

CDR3nt: TGTGCCAGCAAAGGTCTAGCGGGAGCGAGTGAGCAGTTCTTC
CDR3aa: CASKGLAGASEQFF
len: 14
d_gene: TRBD2
j_gene: TRBJ2-1
abundance: .
v_gene: TRBV7-2

CDR3nt: TGTGCCAGCAGCTTAGTAGGGGATGGAGAGACCCAGTACTTC
CDR3aa: CASSLVGDGETQYF
len: 14
d_gene: .
j_gene: TRBJ2-5
abundance: .
v_gene: TRBV11-2

CDR3nt: TGCGCCAGCAGCTTGGCCGGGGGCCGGGATGGACGTACGCAGTATTTT
CDR3aa: CASSLAGGRDGRTQYF
len: 16
d_gene: .
j_gene: TRBJ2-3
abundance: once
v_gene: TRBV5-1

CDR3nt: TGTGCCAGCGGCCCAGAGGGGAAGGAAGATACGCAGTATTTT
CDR3aa: CASGPEGKEDTQYF
len: 14
d_gene: .
j_gene: TRBJ2-3
abundance: .
v_gene: TRBV3-1/TRBV3-2

CDR3nt: TGTGCCAGCAGTTACCGGACAGGGTACGAGCAGTACTTC
CDR3aa: CASSYRTGYEQYF
len: 13
d_gene: TRBD1
j_gene: TRBJ2-7
abundance: .
v_gene: TRBV6-5

CDR3nt: TGTGCCAGCAGTCTCCGACAGGCAACTAATGAAAAACTGTTTTTT
CDR3aa: CASSLRQATNEKLFF
len: 15
d_gene: .
j_gene: TRBJ1-4
abundance: .
v_gene: TRBV27

CDR3nt: TGTGCCAGCAGTTCCAGACTAGCGGGAGGTCTCAGTGGGGGCGGGGAGCTGTTTTTT
CDR3aa: CASSSRLAGGLSGGGELFF
len: 19
d_gene: TRBD2
j_gene: TRBJ2-2
abundance: .
v_gene: TRBV27

CDR3nt: TGTGCCAGCAGCGTAGCCAGCGGGAGGGGAGGGGCCAACGTCCTGACTTTC
CDR3aa: CASSVASGRGGANVLTF
len: 17
d_gene: TRBD2
j_gene: TRBJ2-6
abundance: .
v_gene: TRBV9

CDR3nt: TGCGCCAGCAGTCTTGATCGGGCCGGGGAGCTGTTTTTT
CDR3aa: CASSLDRAGELFF
len: 13
d_gene: .
j_gene: TRBJ2-2
abundance: .
v_gene: TRBV5-1

CDR3nt: TGTGCCAGCAGTACGAACTCGGGACAGCTCTCCAATGAGCAGTTCTTC
CDR3aa: CASSTNSGQLSNEQFF
len: 16
d_gene: TRBD1
j_gene: TRBJ2-1
abundance: .
v_gene: TRBV6-2/TRBV6-3

CDR3nt: TGCAGTGCCGAATACGGGTACACCATATATTTT
CDR3aa: CSAEYGYTIYF
len: 11
d_gene: .
j_gene: TRBJ1-3
abundance: .
v_gene: TRBV20-1

CDR3nt: TGTGCCAGCAGCTGGGGACAGGTCCTTAACTATGGCTACACCTTC
CDR3aa: CASSWGQVLNYGYTF
len: 15
d_gene: TRBD1
j_gene: TRBJ1-2
abundance: .
v_gene: TRBV5-5